Presented here are 19 T cell receptor beta chains from one specimen sequenced in a study of blood T cell repertoires in COVID-19. This table comes from immunoSEQ multiplex PCR, and its TCRdb copy is limited to in-frame clones, with some not included. The sample records a few hundred thousand clones, roughly four fifths being singletons. Sequencing was done on a sample of PBMCs or T cells enriched from blood (not recorded which). The receptors derive from a man aged 35 to 55 who had recovered from COVID-19.

This clone was counted once. The J gene is TRBJ2-1, the V gene TRBV18; 15 bases line up with TRBD2. The CDR3 has 17 amino acids. Germline CDR1 and CDR2: KGHSH and LQKENI. V was pared by 0 bases and J by 3 bases, with 0 bases of the junction left unmatched. As DNA, the CDR3 is TGTGCCAGCTCACCACCGGGACTAGCGGGAGGCTACAATGAGCAGTTCTTC. Translating it yields CASSPPGLAGGYNEQFF.

The chain employs TRBV19 and TRBJ1-5; weak D call: TRBD1 (5 bases). Trimming took off 6 bases at V and 0 bases at J, with 15 bases between the two ends. CDR1 is LNHDA and CDR2 is SQIVND in the germline V gene (reference sequence). The CDR3 consists of 16 residues. CDR3 nucleotide sequence: TGTGCCAGTAGGCAGGGAGGCTGGGGTAGCAATCAGCCCCAGCATTTT. Its translation is CASRQGGWGSNQPQHF.

V usage is TRBV7-2 and J usage is TRBJ1-1; TRBD1 is a possible D gene (5 bases). Germline V gene sequence: CDR1 SGHTA, CDR2 FQGNSA. The CDR3 is 14 residues long. V lost 5 bases, J lost 9 bases, and 19 bases lay in between. The CDR3 DNA reads as TGTGCCAGCAGCCCGCCTCACCTAGGGGCCCAAGCTTTCTTT. This sequence encodes CASSPPHLGAQAFF.

CDR3 nucleotide sequence: TGCAGTGCTAGTGAAGGGCCAGGGTACGGCTACACCTTC. Protein product: CSASEGPGYGYTF. The J gene is TRBJ1-2, the V gene TRBV20-1, with D maybe TRBD1 (5 bases). Germline V gene data show CDR1 as DFQATT and CDR2 as SNEGSKA (reference sequence). V was clipped by 3 bases and J by 8 bases, with 16 bases between them. The CDR3 totals 13 residues.

The V and J genes are TRBV9 and TRBJ2-1; D ambiguous. Germline V lookup: CDR1 SGDLS, CDR2 YYNGEE. Trimming removed 2 bases at V and 9 bases at J, with 18 bases between. The CDR3 has 15 residues. Here the CDR3 DNA reads TGTGCCAGCAGCGTGAACAGTCTAAAGAGTATTGAGCAGTTCTTC. This translates into CASSVNSLKSIEQFF.

The chain recombines TRBV19 with TRBJ2-3; 7 bases fit TRBD1. J lost 0 bases, V lost 5 bases, and 5 bases had no gene match. Germline V lookup: CDR1 LNHDA, CDR2 SQIVND (reference sequence). The CDR3 length is 15 residues. The DNA for the CDR3 is TGTGCCAGTAGTCCCGGGGACAGTAGCACAGATACGCAGTATTTT. Amino acid sequence: CASSPGDSSTDTQYF.

The rearrangement joins TRBV19 to TRBJ1-1; tentatively, D is TRBD1 (5 bases). This CDR3 region has 14 residues. The ends were cut back, 7 bases at V and 3 bases at J, with 15 bases in the middle. The germline V gene encodes CDR1 LNHDA and CDR2 SQIVND (reference sequence). The CDR3 spells CASNLQGGYTEAFF. CDR3 DNA: TGTGCCAGTAACCTCCAGGGTGGGTACACTGAAGCTTTCTTT. The full variable domain, with the rest looked up from reference TRBV19 and TRBJ1-1, is DGGITQSPKYLFRKEGQNVTLSCEQNLNHDAMYWYRQDPGQGLRLIYYSQIVNDFQKGDIAEGYSVSREKKESFPLTVTSAQKNPTAFYLCASNLQGGYTEAFFGQGTRLTVV.

This clone showed up just once. This chain uses TRBV6-5 with TRBJ1-1; weak D call: TRBD1 (6 bases). The CDR3 covers 14 residues. The V gene's germline CDR1 is MNHEY and CDR2 SVGAGI. Trimming cost V 6 bases and J 6 bases, with 17 bases left between them. CDR3 sequence (DNA): TGTGCCAGCAGCCGCGACAGGTCCGGCGCTGAAGCTTTCTTT. Amino acids: CASSRDRSGAEAFF.

This clone was found a few times. The J gene is TRBJ1-3, the V gene TRBV5-1; TRBD1 might be the D (5 bases). Deletions cut 0 bases from V and 0 bases from J, with 16 bases between. This CDR3 is built from 18 residues. The germline V gene has CDR1 SGHRS and CDR2 YFSETQ. The CDR3 coding sequence is TGCGCCAGCAGCTTGGAGGTCGGGGGTCGCCCCTCTGGAAACACCATATATTTT. Its protein product is CASSLEVGGRPSGNTIYF.

The chain employs TRBV4-1 and TRBJ2-2; 9 bases line up with TRBD1. The germline CDR1 and CDR2 sequences are MGHRA and YSYEKL. There are 15 residues in the CDR3. Trimming at V came to 6 bases and at J to 7 bases, leaving 9 bases not matched to a gene. This CDR3 is CASRRNRGQGGELFF. CDR3 DNA: TGCGCCAGCAGGAGGAACAGGGGGCAGGGCGGGGAGCTGTTTTTT.

The chain employs TRBV12-5 and TRBJ1-5, with 8 bases matching TRBD1. This CDR3 spans 17 amino acids. V lost 1 base and J lost 3; bases outside the gene matches: 8. Germline V gene sequence: CDR1 LGHNT, CDR2 FRNRAP. This CDR3 is CASGLGDGQGYNQPQHF. The CDR3 nucleotides read TGTGCTAGTGGTTTGGGTGACGGACAGGGCTACAATCAGCCCCAGCATTTT.

This clone has a count of ten or more. This specimen includes other DNA sequences encoding the same CDR3. The chain joins TRBV18 to TRBJ2-7; no firm D call. The CDR3 contains 13 residues. Trimming took 2 bases from V and 1 from J, leaving 6 bases between them. CDR1 is KGHSH and CDR2 is LQKENI in the germline V gene. DNA of the CDR3: TGTGCCAGCTCACCATCTAGTTCCTACGAGCAGTACTTC. Protein product: CASSPSSSYEQYF.

This clone has only a few counts. The V and J genes are TRBV27 and TRBJ2-7; a possible D gene is TRBD2 (5 bases). Looked up from germline, CDR1 is MNHEY and CDR2 is SMNVEV (reference sequence). The CDR3 covers 12 residues. V shed 8 bases and J shed 3 bases, with 11 bases lying between them. The chain's CDR3 is CASGVAGYEQYF. The CDR3, as DNA: TGTGCCAGCGGAGTGGCGGGCTACGAGCAGTACTTC.

The chain couples TRBV6-5 to TRBJ2-1; 8 positions agree with TRBD1. V shed 8 bases, J shed 6 bases, and the junction held 9 bases outside the gene matches. This CDR3 region has 14 residues. Germline CDR1 reads MNHEY; CDR2 reads SVGAGI. In nucleotides, the CDR3 is TGTGCCAGCCGCGGGACAGGAAGAATCAATGAGCAGTTCTTC. This gives the protein CASRGTGRINEQFF.

This chain joins TRBV19 and TRBJ1-6, with D uncertain. Germline values: CDR1 LNHDA, CDR2 SQIVND (reference sequence). Trimming removed 5 bases at V and 9 bases at J, with 8 bases between. The length of the CDR3 is 12 residues. CDR3 nucleotide sequence: TGTGCCAGTAGTCCCCGGGGTTCACCCCTCCACTTT. As protein: CASSPRGSPLHF.

The chain recombines TRBV29-1 with TRBJ2-5, with D perhaps matching TRBD2 (5 bases). Germline V gives CDR1 SQVTM, CDR2 ANQGSEA. V was trimmed by 0 bases and J by 6 bases, leaving 11 bases between them. The CDR3 sequence is 13 residues long. CDR3: CSVEDLLGKTQYF. Written as DNA, the CDR3 is TGCAGCGTTGAAGATCTACTAGGGAAGACCCAGTACTTC.

The V gene is TRBV24-1, the J gene TRBJ1-2; a weak D match, TRBD1 (6 bases). The CDR3 runs 12 residues. The germline V gene encodes CDR1 KGHDR and CDR2 SFDVKD. V was trimmed by 4 bases and J by 9 bases, leaving 11 bases between them. The CDR3 reads CATSDLRGRYTF. The CDR3 nucleotides read TGTGCCACCAGTGACCTCAGGGGCCGCTACACCTTC.

This clone rates as medium-sized. This rearrangement joins TRBV9 to TRBJ1-1; D might be TRBD1 (6 bases). The CDR3 is 15 residues long. Per germline, CDR1 SGDLS and CDR2 YYNGEE. V was cut by 2 bases and J by 4 bases, with 15 bases left in between. CDR3 DNA: TGTGCCAGCAGCGTTTCATTCAGGGGCGTCACTGAAGCTTTCTTT. It is translated as CASSVSFRGVTEAFF.

This clone was seen a handful of times. The chain couples TRBV3-1 (or the pseudogene TRBV3-2) to TRBJ1-1, with D unclear. The length of the CDR3 is 15 residues. Trimming took off 0 bases at V and 3 bases at J, with 11 bases between the two ends. Germline V gene lookup returns CDR1 LGHDT and CDR2 YNNKEL (reference sequence). The CDR3 nucleotides read TGTGCCAGCAGCCAAGACAGGAACAGCTACACTGAAGCTTTCTTT. Translated: CASSQDRNSYTEAFF.